This TCR beta chain was profiled in a study of vaccination and CD4 T cells after COVID-19. Background on the study: Two doses of either BNT162b2 or mRNA-1273 vaccine were given to participants. Study-wide results and caveats: Spike mono-reactive status applied to 304 of 307 vaccine-specific clones in convalescent patients. Counts of SARS-CoV-2-reactive clonotypes had a median that went from roughly 21 to 40, a nonsignificant change.

In its sample, this clonotype was seen a few times. Its antigen is still unknown. TCRdb processed the PCR reads anew with MiXCR; each CDR3 protein has one entry. The table shows approximately 23,000 distinct CDR3 sequences, with 51% occurring only once. CDR3 size: 13 residues. Germline V gene sequence: CDR1 SEHNR, CDR2 FQNEAQ (reference sequence). V dropped 2 bases and J dropped 4 bases, with 8 bases sitting between them. This material consisted of CD4+ T cells from blood, taken before SARS-CoV-2 vaccination. This sequence originates from a human donor who had recovered from COVID-19. The J gene is TRBJ2-5, the V gene TRBV7-9; D gene unclear. The CDR3 loop reads CASSLYAAETQYF. The CDR3 nucleotides read TGTGCCAGCAGCTTATATGCAGCAGAGACCCAGTACTTC.